What follows are 27 T cell receptor beta chains derived from one specimen sequenced in a study of human T cells and chemical hapten exposure. TCRdb fed the RACE reads into MiXCR, producing one record per CDR3 protein. The sample has approximately 84,000 distinct CDR3 sequences; roughly 12% are singletons. Time point denoted: patch test 2, 6 weeks after DPC sensitization. Treatment meaning: therapeutic diphenylcyclopropenone sensitization with weekly scalp DPC. The sequences come from whole blood, collected in connection with sensitization to the hapten diphenylcyclopropenone (DPC). The receptors shown here come from a man aged 18 to 35 with alopecia areata. Some clones in this sample may be carry-over from other donors' samples.

This clonotype was picked up many times. V gene TRBV6-2 or TRBV6-3 combines with J gene TRBJ2-7, with 10 nucleotides matching TRBD1. The CDR3 sequence is 15 residues long. Per the germline V gene, CDR1 is MNHEY and CDR2 is SVGEGT. V lost 3 bases and J lost 2; bases outside the gene matches: 4. CDR3 protein: CASSYWDRGPYEQYF. CDR3 nucleotide sequence: TGTGCCAGCAGTTATTGGGACAGGGGTCCCTACGAGCAGTACTTC.

This clonotype occurred many times. The V gene is TRBV11-2, the J gene TRBJ2-1; tentatively, D is TRBD1 (7 bases). Germline V gene lookup returns CDR1 SGHAT and CDR2 FQNNGV. Deletions cut 5 bases from V and 4 bases from J, with 12 bases between. The CDR3 runs to 14 residues. CDR3 DNA sequence: TGTGCCAGCAGCGCGGGACAGTCTTACAATGAGCAGTTCTTC. It is translated as CASSAGQSYNEQFF.

The chain has TRBV7-3 and TRBJ2-3; 8 bases line up with TRBD1. The CDR3 spans 16 residues. The germline gives CDR1 SGHTA, CDR2 FQGTGA. Trimming removed 2 bases from V and 3 bases from J; junction bases left unmatched: 7. In nucleotides, the CDR3 is TGTGCCAGCAGCTTAGGAGCAGGGGGCCTGACAGATACGCAGTATTTT. It translates to CASSLGAGGLTDTQYF.

This clonotype was observed a single time. The V call is TRBV28, the J call TRBJ1-2; D ambiguous. V lost 6 bases, J lost 11 bases, and 22 bases lay in between. The CDR3 loop spans 14 amino acids. Germline V gives CDR1 MDHEN, CDR2 SYDVKM. CDR3 in DNA: TGTGCCAGCAGCCGCCAGTCTATGGCTACCCTTTACACCTTC. It yields the protein CASSRQSMATLYTF.

This chain links TRBV20-1 with TRBJ1-2; possibly TRBD1 for D (5 bases). Trimming removed 3 bases from V and 4 bases from J, with 12 bases in between. Germline lookup yields CDR1 DFQATT and CDR2 SNEGSKA (reference sequence). The CDR3 is 13 amino acids. CDR3 sequence: CSASRQISYGYTF. CDR3 sequence (DNA): TGCAGTGCTAGTCGACAGATAAGCTATGGCTACACCTTC.

This chain joins TRBV5-6 and TRBJ1-5; TRBD1 might be the D (6 bases). Trimming removed 1 base at V and 1 base at J, with 9 bases between. CDR1 and CDR2 (germline): SGHDT, YYEEEE. The CDR3 covers 15 residues. The CDR3 region is CASSLRGASNQPQHF. CDR3 nucleotide sequence: TGTGCCAGCAGCTTGAGGGGGGCAAGCAATCAGCCCCAGCATTTT.

This clonotype was counted ten times or more. The V call is TRBV7-3, the J call TRBJ2-5, with 8 nucleotides matching TRBD1. Germline CDR1 reads SGHTA; CDR2 reads FQGTGA. Germline trimming cut 5 bases from V and 2 bases from J; bases unmatched to any gene: 1. The CDR3 totals 13 residues. CDR3 amino acids: CASSRTGQETQYF. DNA of the CDR3: TGTGCCAGCAGCCGGACAGGGCAAGAGACCCAGTACTTC.

The chain carries TRBV7-3 and TRBJ2-2, with 9 bases fitting TRBD1. Germline V CDR1 and CDR2: SGHTA, FQGTGA. V lost 6 bases and J lost 5; bases outside the gene matches: 7. The CDR3 is 15 amino acids. CDR3 coding DNA: TGTGCCAGCAGTCCGGGACAGGGAGTAACCGGGGAGCTGTTTTTT. Its translation: CASSPGQGVTGELFF.

The chain is built from TRBV4-3 and TRBJ2-7; TRBD1 agrees at 9 bases. The germline V gene encodes CDR1 LGHNA and CDR2 YSLEER. V was clipped by 5 bases and J by 5 bases; unmatched bases: 4. The CDR3 covers 13 residues. The CDR3 coding sequence is TGCGCCAGCAGCACAGGGACAGGGAACGAGCAGTACGTC. Amino acids: CASSTGTGNEQYV.

This clonotype was recorded many times. V is TRBV18 and J is TRBJ1-3; D is undetermined. Trimming removed 0 bases at V and 4 bases at J, with 7 bases between. The CDR3 has 14 residues. CDR1 is KGHSH and CDR2 is LQKENI in the germline V gene. CDR3: CASSPPLLGNTIYF. CDR3 nucleotides: TGTGCCAGCTCACCACCTTTACTCGGAAACACCATATATTTT.

This clonotype has ten or more counts. The chain uses TRBV7-3 and TRBJ2-1; D possibly corresponds to TRBD2 (5 bases). The CDR3 totals 14 residues. V was clipped by 2 bases and J by 7 bases, with 12 bases between them. The V gene's germline CDR1 is SGHTA and CDR2 FQGTGA. As DNA, the CDR3 is TGTGCCAGCAGCTTAGGGCCTAGCTCTAATGAGCAGTTCTTC. This translates into CASSLGPSSNEQFF.

This clonotype was seen ten or more times. The chain uses TRBV20-1 and TRBJ1-4; perhaps TRBD1 as D (6 bases). The V gene lost 6 bases and the J gene lost 0 bases, with 14 bases spanning the gap. From germline, CDR1 is DFQATT and CDR2 SNEGSKA (reference sequence). CDR3 length: 15 amino acids. The CDR3 reads CSASAGGATNEKLFF. CDR3 DNA sequence: TGCAGTGCCTCCGCCGGGGGCGCAACTAATGAAAAACTGTTTTTT.

This clonotype was seen ten or more times. The CDR3 DNA is TGTGCCAGCAGCCAGGGGGACAGGGTCGCCTACGAGCAGTACGTC. Protein sequence: CASSQGDRVAYEQYV. The genes are TRBV6-2 or TRBV6-3 and TRBJ2-7; 9 bases agree with TRBD1. Trimming at V came to 6 bases and at J to 2 bases, leaving 8 bases not matched to a gene. CDR3 length equals 15 residues. Germline V CDR1 and CDR2: MNHEY, SVGEGT.

The J gene is TRBJ1-1, the V gene TRBV11-2; D unresolved. Germline loops: CDR1 SGHAT, CDR2 FQNNGV. The length of the CDR3 is 13 residues. V was trimmed by 1 base and J by 12 bases, leaving 15 bases between them. CDR3 sequence reads: CASSLAMQDQTFF. CDR3 DNA sequence: TGTGCCAGCAGCTTAGCGATGCAGGATCAAACTTTCTTT. Filled out from reference TRBV11-2 and TRBJ1-1, the complete variable domain reads EAGVAQSPRYKIIEKRQSVAFWCNPISGHATLYWYQQILGQGPKLLIQFQNNGVVDDSQLPKDRFSAERLKGVDSTLKIQPAKLEDSAVYLCASSLAMQDQTFFGQGTRLTVV.

There are many counts of this clonotype. The CDR3 is CASRMDWPGVGQPQHF. The CDR3 region has the DNA TGTGCCAGCAGAATGGACTGGCCCGGGGTCGGTCAGCCCCAGCATTTT. The J gene is TRBJ1-5, the V gene TRBV6-6; D is uncertain. V was shortened by 6 bases and J by 6 bases, with 21 bases between the two germline ends. CDR3 length: 16 residues. Germline CDR1 MNHNY, CDR2 SVGAGI (reference sequence).

This clonotype came up a few times. This chain links TRBV7-3 with TRBJ2-1, with D hard to call. The CDR3 totals 14 residues. Germline values: CDR1 SGHTA, CDR2 FQGTGA. V lost 5 bases and J lost 5, with 13 bases in between. The CDR3 here is CASSPPGPDNEQFF. As DNA, the CDR3 is TGTGCCAGCAGCCCCCCCGGCCCCGACAATGAGCAGTTCTTC.

This clonotype appeared many times. The rearrangement links TRBV12-3 or TRBV12-4 to TRBJ1-1; D remains ambiguous. Trimming took off 3 bases at V and 5 bases at J, with 19 bases between the two ends. This CDR3 spans 16 amino acids. The CDR3 here is CASSFYGVWYGTEAFF. DNA for the CDR3: TGTGCCAGCAGTTTCTATGGAGTCTGGTATGGGACTGAAGCTTTCTTT.

The V and J genes are TRBV11-1 and TRBJ1-4; 8 bases match TRBD1. The V gene's germline CDR1 is SGHAT and CDR2 FQDESV (reference sequence). The CDR3 runs 16 residues. Trimming cost V 5 bases and J 10 bases; bases outside gene matches: 15. The chain's CDR3 is CASSDATGALQGKLFF. The CDR3 DNA is TGTGCCAGCAGCGACGCGACAGGGGCCCTACAAGGAAAACTGTTTTTT.

The chain combines TRBV7-9 with TRBJ1-3; possibly TRBD1 for D (6 bases). V lost 5 bases and J lost 0, with 29 bases in between. Germline lookup yields CDR1 SEHNR and CDR2 FQNEAQ (reference sequence). The CDR3 covers 21 residues. CDR3 residues: CASSPNDGHPGGHSSGNTIYF. DNA for the CDR3: TGTGCCAGCAGCCCCAATGACGGGCACCCCGGGGGGCATTCCTCTGGAAACACCATATATTTT.

The genes are TRBV4-2 and TRBJ1-6; no firm D call. The V end lost 0 bases, the J end lost 6 bases, and 12 bases lay between the germline ends. The CDR3 has 16 amino acids. Germline lookup yields CDR1 LGHNA and CDR2 YNFKEQ. The CDR3 bases are TGTGCCAGCAGCCAAGAAGACCTCCGGGGTAATTCACCCCTCCACTTT. Translated: CASSQEDLRGNSPLHF.

This clonotype was observed a handful of times. The chain links TRBV29-1 to TRBJ2-7; a possible D gene is TRBD1 (5 bases). The CDR3 is 13 amino acids. Germline V gene data show CDR1 as SQVTM and CDR2 as ANQGSEA. The V end lost 6 bases, the J end lost 2 bases, and 14 bases lay between the germline ends. This CDR3 is CSVSREGAYEQYF. CDR3 coding DNA: TGCAGCGTCTCCAGGGAAGGGGCCTACGAGCAGTACTTC.

This clonotype has more than one count but fewer than ten. The chain links TRBV20-1 to TRBJ2-5; D assignment may be TRBD1 or TRBD2 (5 bases each). V lost 6 bases to trimming and J lost 7 bases, with 18 bases between them. The CDR3 extends over 13 amino acids. The germline V gene encodes CDR1 DFQATT and CDR2 SNEGSKA (reference sequence). Here the CDR3 reads CSAPGPEVLTQYF. In DNA form, the CDR3 reads TGCAGTGCACCGGGACCGGAGGTATTGACCCAGTACTTC.

The V gene is TRBV6-5, the J gene TRBJ1-2; 7 nucleotides agree with TRBD1. The CDR3 contains 12 residues. CDR1 is MNHEY, CDR2 SVGAGI, per germline. The V gene end was trimmed by 4 bases and the J gene end by 9 bases; junction bases not matched to a gene: 5. The DNA of the CDR3 is TGTGCCAGCAGTTCCCGGACAGGCCGCTACACCTTC. This gives the protein CASSSRTGRYTF.

In this sample, this clonotype turned up many times. In nucleotides, the CDR3 is TGCAGTGCCACAACCGGGACAGGGGGTTCACCCCTCCACTTT. Translating gives CSATTGTGGSPLHF. The V and J genes are TRBV20-1 and TRBJ1-6; 11 bases fit TRBD1. This CDR3 comprises 14 residues. After removal of 6 bases from V and 9 bases from J, the junction contained 7 bases not matched to a gene. Germline V gene data show CDR1 as DFQATT and CDR2 as SNEGSKA (reference sequence).

This clonotype was seen a handful of times. The gene calls are TRBV9 and TRBJ1-1, with D unresolved. V was cut by 0 bases and J by 0 bases, with 3 bases left in between. From germline, CDR1 is SGDLS and CDR2 YYNGEE. CDR3 length: 13 residues. In nucleotides, the CDR3 is TGTGCCAGCAGCGTAGTTTTGAACACTGAAGCTTTCTTT. Translating gives CASSVVLNTEAFF.

This chain links TRBV5-4 with TRBJ1-1; a weak D match, TRBD1 (5 bases). CDR3 length: 14 amino acids. CDR1 is SGHNT, CDR2 YYREEE, per germline (reference sequence). V was clipped by 1 base and J by 4 bases, with 11 bases between them. CDR3 protein: CASSLRTPSTEAFF. The DNA of the CDR3 is TGTGCCAGCAGCTTGCGGACACCCAGCACTGAAGCTTTCTTT.

The genes are TRBV12-5 and TRBJ2-2; D gene uncertain. V was trimmed by 5 bases and J by 4 bases, leaving 5 bases between them. Germline CDR1 is LGHNT and CDR2 is FRNRAP. The length of the CDR3 is 12 residues. The CDR3 sequence is CASGRVTGELFF. CDR3 DNA: TGTGCTAGTGGTAGGGTCACCGGGGAGCTGTTTTTT.